This TCR beta chain was found in a study of metastatic and nonmetastatic thyroid tumors. Study-level results: Significantly greater TCR beta diversity was reportedly found in malignant thyroid tumors than in benign nodules (in blood and tumor).

Authors' data handling: The authors used CDR3 differences across clinicopathological groups to build a distant-metastasis classifier for papillary thyroid cancer. TCRdb re-clonotyped the PCR reads through MiXCR. The V and J calls were determined by TCRdb, not by the authors. Among several thousand clones, about 15% were seen once, and the ten largest hold around 5.7%. CDR3 length equals 15 residues. CDR1 and CDR2 from the germline V gene are MGHDK and SYGVNS. Thyroid surgery was performed in patients who had received no treatment beforehand. A note on this clone: Its antigen remains unidentified. The junction departs from the called germline gene at one end, perhaps through a read error.

This receptor was taken from a female donor with papillary thyroid cancer or a benign thyroid nodule (not recorded which). Some clones in this sample may be carry-over from other donors' samples. Sequenced material: blood. The genes are TRBV25-1 and TRBJ2-3, with TRBD2 matching 8 bases. The CDR3 reads CSSSGAGGSTDTQYF. The CDR3 DNA reads as TGTTCCAGCAGTGGGGCGGGAGGTAGCACAGATACGCAGTATTTT.